A selection of T cell receptor beta chains follows, all from one sample in a study of CD8 T cell repertoires and HIV-1 epitope variants. Profiled with immunoSEQ multiplex PCR; TCRdb holds only in-frame clones, not every one. The sample records under 6,000 clones, 65% to 80% being singletons. Antigen specificity for these receptors is unknown. The sequencing input was cultured CD8+ T cells derived from PBMCs. These receptors came from a male donor with HIV. Both conserved end residues are part of each CDR3. A D gene is named only where the DNA matches it firmly. Only part of the rows carry a size: once, few, many, or a class if the clone is expanded.

v_gene: TRBV28; d_gene: .; abundance: few; j_gene: TRBJ1-2; CDR3aa: CASSSNHGQIYGYTF; CDR3nt: TGTGCCAGCAGTTCTAACCACGGACAGATCTATGGCTACACCTTC
v_gene: TRBV19; d_gene: .; abundance: .; j_gene: TRBJ2-1; CDR3aa: CASSIMSDNEQFF; CDR3nt: TGTGCCAGTAGTATTATGTCCGACAATGAGCAGTTCTTC
v_gene: TRBV7-2; d_gene: TRBD2; abundance: .; j_gene: TRBJ2-5; CDR3aa: CASSRQGLADQETQYF; CDR3nt: TGTGCCAGCAGCCGACAGGGACTAGCGGACCAAGAGACCCAGTACTTC
v_gene: TRBV4-3; d_gene: .; abundance: .; j_gene: TRBJ1-2; CDR3aa: CASSQDQGGNDGYTF; CDR3nt: TGCGCCAGCAGCCAAGATCAGGGCGGCAACGATGGCTACACCTTC
v_gene: TRBV6-5; d_gene: .; abundance: few; j_gene: TRBJ1-1; CDR3aa: CAPRSVSLGTEAFF; CDR3nt: TGTGCCCCCAGATCTGTGTCTTTGGGCACTGAAGCTTTCTTT
v_gene: TRBV10-2; d_gene: TRBD2; abundance: few; j_gene: TRBJ2-3; CDR3aa: CASSETLAGTDTQYF; CDR3nt: TGCGCCAGCAGTGAAACGCTAGCGGGGACAGATACGCAGTATTTT
v_gene: TRBV6-5; d_gene: .; abundance: once; j_gene: TRBJ2-6; CDR3aa: CASSWDLGSGANVLTF; CDR3nt: TGTGCCAGCAGTTGGGACCTGGGCTCTGGGGCCAACGTCCTGACTTTC
v_gene: TRBV4-3; d_gene: .; abundance: .; j_gene: TRBJ2-3; CDR3aa: CASSPTIRTGGTDTQYF; CDR3nt: TGCGCCAGCAGCCCGACGATTAGGACGGGGGGCACAGATACGCAGTATTTT
v_gene: TRBV11-2; d_gene: .; abundance: .; j_gene: TRBJ2-2; CDR3aa: CASSLLIGGTGELFF; CDR3nt: TGTGCCAGCAGCTTATTGATAGGAGGCACCGGGGAGCTGTTTTTT
v_gene: TRBV28; d_gene: .; abundance: large; j_gene: TRBJ1-1; CDR3aa: CATFPTGSNTEAFF; CDR3nt: TGTGCCACCTTTCCGACAGGCTCGAACACTGAAGCTTTCTTT
v_gene: TRBV28; d_gene: .; abundance: .; j_gene: TRBJ2-3; CDR3aa: CASSFSSTSTDTQYF; CDR3nt: TGTGCCAGCAGTTTTAGTTCCACTAGCACAGATACGCAGTATTTT
v_gene: TRBV4-1; d_gene: .; abundance: .; j_gene: TRBJ2-5; CDR3aa: CASSQLDSVQETQYF; CDR3nt: TGCGCCAGCAGCCAGTTAGACAGCGTCCAAGAGACCCAGTACTTC
v_gene: TRBV2; d_gene: .; abundance: .; j_gene: TRBJ1-1; CDR3aa: CASSDWGNTEAFF; CDR3nt: TGTGCCAGCAGTGACTGGGGGAACACTGAAGCTTTCTTT
v_gene: TRBV6-5; d_gene: .; abundance: once; j_gene: TRBJ2-7; CDR3aa: CASSYDSDYEQYF; CDR3nt: TGTGCCAGCAGTTATGACTCGGACTACGAGCAGTACTTC
v_gene: TRBV27; d_gene: .; abundance: .; j_gene: TRBJ2-5; CDR3aa: CASSSMQETQYF; CDR3nt: TGTGCCAGCAGCTCAATGCAAGAGACCCAGTACTTC
v_gene: TRBV6-5; d_gene: TRBD2; abundance: .; j_gene: TRBJ2-3; CDR3aa: CASTMTSGTDTQYF; CDR3nt: TGTGCCAGCACCATGACTAGCGGGACAGATACGCAGTATTTT
v_gene: TRBV28; d_gene: .; abundance: few; j_gene: TRBJ2-1; CDR3aa: CASSFSLTNNEQFF; CDR3nt: TGTGCCAGCAGTTTCAGCCTTACCAACAATGAGCAGTTCTTC
v_gene: TRBV27; d_gene: TRBD1; abundance: .; j_gene: TRBJ2-2; CDR3aa: CASSPPDRVATGELFF; CDR3nt: TGTGCCAGCAGTCCTCCGGACAGGGTCGCCACCGGGGAGCTGTTTTTT
v_gene: TRBV2; d_gene: TRBD2; abundance: .; j_gene: TRBJ2-1; CDR3aa: CASSEAGGQYNEQFF; CDR3nt: TGTGCCAGCAGTGAAGCGGGAGGGCAATACAATGAGCAGTTCTTC
v_gene: TRBV7-9; d_gene: .; abundance: few; j_gene: TRBJ1-2; CDR3aa: CASSPTGSYGYTF; CDR3nt: TGTGCCAGCAGCCCGACAGGTAGCTATGGCTACACCTTC
v_gene: TRBV7-3; d_gene: .; abundance: .; j_gene: TRBJ2-1; CDR3aa: CASSLSSSYNEQFF; CDR3nt: TGTGCCAGCAGCTTAAGTAGCTCCTACAATGAGCAGTTCTTC
v_gene: TRBV7-9; d_gene: TRBD2; abundance: .; j_gene: TRBJ2-1; CDR3aa: CASSPGLAGDNGNEQFF; CDR3nt: TGTGCCAGCAGCCCCGGACTAGCGGGAGATAACGGAAATGAGCAGTTCTTC
v_gene: TRBV28; d_gene: TRBD2; abundance: .; j_gene: TRBJ2-1; CDR3aa: CASSGSGGGFVNEQFF; CDR3nt: TGTGCCAGCAGTGGCAGCGGGGGCGGTTTTGTCAATGAGCAGTTCTTC